This record looks at one TCR beta chain sequence and its context. The antigen is not known. This entry comes from a study of cytomegalovirus exposure and HLA in healthy donors. Study-level background: Assignment to the Caucasian-associated ancestry cluster applied to over 70% of the roughly 420 genotyped donors. Study observations and caveats: HLA alleles were associated with 17,000 or so TCR beta sequences in a later analysis at 0.05 false discovery rate.

In the PCR, 60 Vbeta and 13 Jbeta primers were used. Clones were sequenced by immunoSEQ multiplex PCR, and TCRdb holds only the in-frame ones, with some missing. There are 95,000 to 100,000 clones in the sample; approximately 85% occur only once, and around 3.9% lies in the top ten. The CDR3 has 16 amino acids. V lost 4 bases, J lost 6 bases, and 3 bases stayed unmatched. CDR1 SGHTA and CDR2 FQGNSA come from the germline V gene. The sequenced sample consisted of PBMCs. This sequence joins TRBV7-2 and TRBJ2-1; 16 bases map to TRBD2. The origin of this receptor is a young man in good health and CMV-seronegative. The CDR3 sequence: CASSSGLAGGLNEQFF. CDR3 sequence (DNA): TGTGCCAGCAGCTCGGGACTAGCGGGGGGGCTCAATGAGCAGTTCTTC.